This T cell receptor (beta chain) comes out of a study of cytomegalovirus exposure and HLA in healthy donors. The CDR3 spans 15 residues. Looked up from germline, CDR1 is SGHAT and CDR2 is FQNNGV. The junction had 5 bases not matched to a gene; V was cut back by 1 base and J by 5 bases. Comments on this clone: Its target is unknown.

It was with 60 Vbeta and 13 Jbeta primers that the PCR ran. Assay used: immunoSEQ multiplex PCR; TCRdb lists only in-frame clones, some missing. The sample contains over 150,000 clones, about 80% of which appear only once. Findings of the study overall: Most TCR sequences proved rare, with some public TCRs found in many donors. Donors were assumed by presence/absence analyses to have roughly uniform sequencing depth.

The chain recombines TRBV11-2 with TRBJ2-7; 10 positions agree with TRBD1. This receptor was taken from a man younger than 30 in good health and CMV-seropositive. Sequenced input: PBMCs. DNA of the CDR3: TGTGCCAGCAGCTTAGCGGGACAGGGGATGGACGAGCAGTACTTC. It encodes CASSLAGQGMDEQYF.